This TCR beta chain emerged from a study of a mutant IDH1 vaccine in newly diagnosed glioma. For the study at large: Eight vaccinations went to patients in weeks 1, 3, 5, 7, 11, 15, 19, 23. Treated patients comprised 62.5% males and about 40% females, mean age about 43 years.

This sample's time point: week 5, during vaccination. The investigators gave 300 ug of mutant IDH1 20-mer peptide in each vaccine dose, together with topical imiquimod. Only in-frame clones appear in the TCRdb table, and some are missing; sequencing was by immunoSEQ multiplex PCR. The data show approximately 60,000 clones, 90% seen once. Trimming removed 4 bases from V and 5 bases from J, with 18 bases in between. Germline CDR1 is MNHEY and CDR2 is SVGAGI. The CDR3 extends over 16 amino acids. In the case of this clone: The target antigen is unknown.

The sequence derives from a woman aged 40-49 years with glioma. This sample comprised PBMCs, obtained from a glioma patient whose treatment included an IDH1 peptide vaccine. The J gene is TRBJ1-5, the V gene TRBV6-5; D is unclear. The CDR3 region is CASSSESWGLDQPQHF. In DNA, the CDR3 is TGTGCCAGCAGTTCGGAATCCTGGGGTTTGGATCAGCCCCAGCATTTT.